The rows below give T cell receptor beta chains drawn from one sample of a study of OX40 agonist ivuxolimab in advanced cancers. Data came from immunoSEQ multiplex PCR; TCRdb stores just in-frame clones and leaves some out. The sample lists under 25,000 clones, roughly 89% occurring once. The sequencing here drew on CD4+ or CD8+ T cells sorted from blood, taken in a trial of the OX40 agonist ivuxolimab. Receptors originate from an adult with an advanced solid tumor such as melanoma, head and neck, liver or kidney cancer. Both conserved end residues are part of each CDR3. D genes are given only for firm matches. Clone size is given for some rows only: seen once, a few or many times, or a class if the clone is expanded.

CDR3 length: 13
J gene: TRBJ2-5
V gene: TRBV7-6
clone size: few
D gene: .
CDR3 protein: CASGLGAGETQYF
CDR3 DNA: TGTGCCAGCGGCCTGGGGGCCGGAGAGACCCAGTACTTC

CDR3 length: 15
J gene: TRBJ2-1
V gene: TRBV7-3
clone size: .
D gene: TRBD2
CDR3 protein: CASSSTSGTHNEQFF
CDR3 DNA: TGTGCCAGCAGTTCGACTAGCGGGACGCACAATGAGCAGTTCTTC

CDR3 length: 14
J gene: TRBJ2-7
V gene: TRBV4-1
clone size: .
D gene: TRBD1
CDR3 protein: CASSPKGGTGEQYF
CDR3 DNA: TGCGCCAGCAGCCCAAAGGGGGGGACAGGGGAGCAGTACTTC

CDR3 length: 14
J gene: TRBJ2-2
V gene: TRBV28
clone size: .
D gene: TRBD1
CDR3 protein: CASTYGPGGGELFF
CDR3 DNA: TGTGCCAGCACCTATGGGCCAGGGGGCGGGGAGCTGTTTTTT

CDR3 length: 14
J gene: TRBJ1-4
V gene: TRBV28
clone size: .
D gene: .
CDR3 protein: CASSVDRRGEKLFF
CDR3 DNA: TGTGCCAGCAGTGTTGACAGGAGGGGCGAAAAACTGTTTTTT

CDR3 length: 15
J gene: TRBJ2-5
V gene: TRBV7-9
clone size: .
D gene: .
CDR3 protein: CASSDGSSYQETQYF
CDR3 DNA: TGTGCCAGCAGCGACGGGTCTTCTTACCAAGAGACCCAGTACTTC

CDR3 length: 13
J gene: TRBJ2-7
V gene: TRBV6-5
clone size: .
D gene: TRBD2
CDR3 protein: CASRPGLAYEQYF
CDR3 DNA: TGTGCCAGCAGACCAGGACTAGCATACGAGCAGTACTTC

CDR3 length: 14
J gene: TRBJ1-5
V gene: TRBV25-1
clone size: .
D gene: TRBD1
CDR3 protein: CASSNGTAIQPQHF
CDR3 DNA: TGTGCCAGCAGCAACGGGACAGCAATTCAGCCCCAGCATTTT

CDR3 length: 17
J gene: TRBJ2-5
V gene: TRBV28
clone size: .
D gene: TRBD2
CDR3 protein: CASRPPPSGGRLETQYF
CDR3 DNA: TGTGCCAGCAGGCCCCCCCCAAGCGGCGGGAGGCTTGAGACCCAGTACTTC

CDR3 length: 14
J gene: TRBJ2-2
V gene: TRBV29-1
clone size: .
D gene: TRBD1
CDR3 protein: CSVRGDREVGELFF
CDR3 DNA: TGCAGCGTTCGGGGGGACAGGGAGGTTGGGGAGCTGTTTTTT

CDR3 length: 13
J gene: TRBJ2-7
V gene: TRBV4-1
clone size: .
D gene: .
CDR3 protein: CASSQTFSYEQYF
CDR3 DNA: TGCGCCAGCAGCCAAACCTTCTCCTACGAGCAGTACTTC

CDR3 length: 14
J gene: TRBJ2-2
V gene: TRBV28
clone size: .
D gene: .
CDR3 protein: CALRGDTNTGELFF
CDR3 DNA: TGTGCTCTCAGAGGGGACACGAACACCGGGGAGCTGTTTTTT

CDR3 length: 14
J gene: TRBJ2-5
V gene: TRBV7-6
clone size: medium-sized
D gene: TRBD1
CDR3 protein: CASSLTGVRETQYF
CDR3 DNA: TGTGCCAGCAGCTTAACAGGGGTTCGGGAGACCCAGTACTTC

CDR3 length: 15
J gene: TRBJ2-7
V gene: TRBV5-1
clone size: .
D gene: .
CDR3 protein: CASSLAEWGDYEQYF
CDR3 DNA: TGCGCCAGCAGCTTGGCCGAGTGGGGGGACTACGAGCAGTACTTC

CDR3 length: 13
J gene: TRBJ2-7
V gene: TRBV4-3
clone size: .
D gene: .
CDR3 protein: CASSQERGYEQYF
CDR3 DNA: TGCGCCAGCAGCCAAGAACGAGGTTACGAGCAGTACTTC

CDR3 length: 16
J gene: TRBJ2-5
V gene: TRBV27
clone size: .
D gene: TRBD2
CDR3 protein: CASSLMWTSGRETQYF
CDR3 DNA: TGTGCCAGCAGTTTAATGTGGACTAGCGGGAGGGAGACCCAGTACTTC

CDR3 length: 15
J gene: TRBJ2-7
V gene: TRBV9
clone size: .
D gene: TRBD2
CDR3 protein: CASTTGGEASYEQYF
CDR3 DNA: TGTGCCAGCACCACGGGAGGGGAGGCCTCCTACGAGCAGTACTTC

CDR3 length: 13
J gene: TRBJ2-3
V gene: TRBV11-2
clone size: .
D gene: .
CDR3 protein: CASSIGGADTQYF
CDR3 DNA: TGTGCCAGCAGCATAGGGGGGGCGGATACGCAGTATTTT

CDR3 length: 14
J gene: TRBJ1-4
V gene: TRBV2
clone size: .
D gene: .
CDR3 protein: CASGTRGYNEKLFF
CDR3 DNA: TGTGCCAGCGGTACCAGGGGTTATAATGAAAAACTGTTTTTT

CDR3 length: 16
J gene: TRBJ1-5
V gene: TRBV4-1
clone size: .
D gene: .
CDR3 protein: CASSQDLADSNQPQHF
CDR3 DNA: TGCGCCAGCAGCCAAGATCTGGCCGATAGCAATCAGCCCCAGCATTTT

CDR3 length: 13
J gene: TRBJ1-5
V gene: TRBV5-1
clone size: few
D gene: .
CDR3 protein: CASSPGHNQPQHF
CDR3 DNA: TGCGCCAGCAGCCCAGGACACAATCAGCCCCAGCATTTT

CDR3 length: 16
J gene: TRBJ2-1
V gene: TRBV27
clone size: once
D gene: TRBD2
CDR3 protein: CASSLGLAGVYNEQFF
CDR3 DNA: TGTGCCAGCAGTTTGGGACTAGCGGGGGTTTACAATGAGCAGTTCTTC

CDR3 length: 11
J gene: TRBJ1-2
V gene: TRBV19
clone size: .
D gene: TRBD1
CDR3 protein: CAIRDSYGYTF
CDR3 DNA: TGTGCCATCCGGGACAGCTATGGCTACACCTTC

CDR3 length: 14
J gene: TRBJ2-7
V gene: TRBV5-4
clone size: .
D gene: .
CDR3 protein: CASSWGGGAYEQYF
CDR3 DNA: TGTGCCAGCAGCTGGGGGGGCGGGGCCTACGAGCAGTACTTC

CDR3 length: 16
J gene: TRBJ2-7
V gene: TRBV4-1
clone size: .
D gene: TRBD1
CDR3 protein: CASSQDWTGGSYEQYF
CDR3 DNA: TGCGCCAGCAGCCAAGATTGGACAGGGGGCTCCTACGAGCAGTACTTC

CDR3 length: 16
J gene: TRBJ2-1
V gene: TRBV25-1
clone size: .
D gene: TRBD2
CDR3 protein: CASSEGSGRLYNEQFF
CDR3 DNA: TGTGCCAGCAGTGAAGGTAGCGGGAGGCTGTACAATGAGCAGTTCTTC

CDR3 length: 17
J gene: TRBJ2-1
V gene: TRBV19
clone size: .
D gene: TRBD2
CDR3 protein: CASSSLAGPSSYNEQFF
CDR3 DNA: TGTGCCAGTAGTTCCCTAGCGGGCCCTAGCTCCTACAATGAGCAGTTCTTC

CDR3 length: 14
J gene: TRBJ2-2
V gene: TRBV7-2
clone size: few
D gene: TRBD1
CDR3 protein: CASSLAQGAGELFF
CDR3 DNA: TGTGCCAGCAGCTTAGCACAGGGGGCCGGGGAGCTGTTTTTT

CDR3 length: 15
J gene: TRBJ2-3
V gene: TRBV7-4
clone size: .
D gene: .
CDR3 protein: CASSPASGLPDTQYF
CDR3 DNA: TGTGCCAGCAGCCCCGCGAGCGGGCTACCAGATACGCAGTATTTT

CDR3 length: 15
J gene: TRBJ2-2
V gene: TRBV9
clone size: .
D gene: .
CDR3 protein: CASNRRGLNTGELFF
CDR3 DNA: TGTGCCAGCAACCGCCGGGGCCTGAACACCGGGGAGCTGTTTTTT

CDR3 length: 13
J gene: TRBJ2-7
V gene: TRBV15
clone size: .
D gene: .
CDR3 protein: CATSRKEAYEQYF
CDR3 DNA: TGTGCCACCAGCAGAAAGGAGGCCTACGAGCAGTACTTC

CDR3 length: 20
J gene: TRBJ2-2
V gene: TRBV15
clone size: .
D gene: TRBD2
CDR3 protein: CATSSLTLAGGLGDSGELFF
CDR3 DNA: TGTGCCACCAGCAGCCTGACACTAGCGGGAGGGCTCGGGGACTCCGGGGAGCTGTTTTTT

CDR3 length: 14
J gene: TRBJ2-7
V gene: TRBV19
clone size: .
D gene: TRBD1
CDR3 protein: CASSSVQGAYEQYF
CDR3 DNA: TGTGCCAGTAGTTCGGTCCAGGGGGCTTACGAGCAGTACTTC

CDR3 length: 11
J gene: TRBJ1-4
V gene: TRBV6-6
clone size: .
D gene: TRBD1
CDR3 protein: CASSWTGSLFF
CDR3 DNA: TGTGCCAGCAGTTGGACAGGATCTCTGTTTTTT

CDR3 length: 12
J gene: TRBJ2-4
V gene: TRBV9
clone size: .
D gene: .
CDR3 protein: CASSGLKSELYF
CDR3 DNA: TGTGCCAGCAGCGGCCTTAAAAGCGAGCTGTACTTC

CDR3 length: 13
J gene: TRBJ1-5
V gene: TRBV6-1
clone size: .
D gene: TRBD1
CDR3 protein: CASMGQVNQPQHF
CDR3 DNA: TGTGCCAGCATGGGACAGGTCAATCAGCCCCAGCATTTT

CDR3 length: 14
J gene: TRBJ2-5
V gene: TRBV28
clone size: .
D gene: TRBD2
CDR3 protein: CASSTGLAGETQYF
CDR3 DNA: TGTGCCAGCAGTACGGGACTAGCGGGAGAGACCCAGTACTTC

CDR3 length: 14
J gene: TRBJ1-6
V gene: TRBV7-8
clone size: .
D gene: .
CDR3 protein: CASSLEPGASPLHF
CDR3 DNA: TGTGCCAGCAGCTTAGAGCCAGGGGCCTCACCCCTCCACTTT

CDR3 length: 13
J gene: TRBJ1-6
V gene: TRBV27
clone size: .
D gene: .
CDR3 protein: CASSPSPWIVLHF
CDR3 DNA: TGTGCCAGCAGCCCCTCCCCGTGGATCGTCCTCCACTTT

CDR3 length: 14
J gene: TRBJ2-1
V gene: TRBV7-9
clone size: .
D gene: .
CDR3 protein: CASSLLGATNEQFF
CDR3 DNA: TGTGCCAGCAGCTTACTGGGCGCCACGAATGAGCAGTTCTTC

CDR3 length: 16
J gene: TRBJ1-4
V gene: TRBV6-5
clone size: .
D gene: .
CDR3 protein: CASSYGGWATNEKLFF
CDR3 DNA: TGTGCCAGCAGTTACGGGGGTTGGGCAACTAATGAAAAACTGTTTTTT

CDR3 length: 18
J gene: TRBJ2-6
V gene: TRBV5-1
clone size: .
D gene: TRBD2
CDR3 protein: CASSSGLAGASGANVLTF
CDR3 DNA: TGCGCCAGCAGCTCCGGACTAGCGGGAGCCTCTGGGGCCAACGTCCTGACTTTC

CDR3 length: 15
J gene: TRBJ2-7
V gene: TRBV18
clone size: .
D gene: .
CDR3 protein: CASSPDRTMFYEQYF
CDR3 DNA: TGTGCCAGCTCACCGGATCGGACGATGTTCTACGAGCAGTACTTC

CDR3 length: 15
J gene: TRBJ1-1
V gene: TRBV11-2
clone size: .
D gene: .
CDR3 protein: CASSLGYGEGTEAFF
CDR3 DNA: TGTGCCAGCAGCTTAGGCTACGGGGAGGGCACTGAAGCTTTCTTT

CDR3 length: 12
J gene: TRBJ1-1
V gene: TRBV19
clone size: .
D gene: .
CDR3 protein: CASSNGNTEAFF
CDR3 DNA: TGTGCCAGTAGTAATGGGAACACTGAAGCTTTCTTT

CDR3 length: 14
J gene: TRBJ1-5
V gene: TRBV6-1
clone size: .
D gene: .
CDR3 protein: CASRDGLSNQPQHF
CDR3 DNA: TGTGCCAGCAGGGACGGGCTTAGCAATCAGCCCCAGCATTTT

CDR3 length: 14
J gene: TRBJ2-1
V gene: TRBV5-1
clone size: .
D gene: .
CDR3 protein: CASSSEGAYNEQFF
CDR3 DNA: TGCGCCAGCAGTAGCGAAGGGGCCTACAATGAGCAGTTCTTC

CDR3 length: 16
J gene: TRBJ2-1
V gene: TRBV7-2
clone size: once
D gene: .
CDR3 protein: CASSLAGTPWNNEQFF
CDR3 DNA: TGTGCCAGCAGCTTAGCGGGGACGCCTTGGAACAATGAGCAGTTCTTC

CDR3 length: 11
J gene: TRBJ1-1
V gene: TRBV30
clone size: medium-sized
D gene: .
CDR3 protein: CAWSVGVWAFF
CDR3 DNA: TGTGCCTGGAGTGTGGGGGTATGGGCTTTCTTT

CDR3 length: 14
J gene: TRBJ2-1
V gene: TRBV7-3
clone size: once
D gene: .
CDR3 protein: CASSLTLSGGAQFF
CDR3 DNA: TGTGCCAGCAGCTTAACGTTGTCGGGGGGCGCCCAGTTCTTC

CDR3 length: 14
J gene: TRBJ1-1
V gene: TRBV12-5
clone size: once
D gene: .
CDR3 protein: CASGLGGVNTEAFF
CDR3 DNA: TGTGCTAGTGGTTTGGGCGGGGTAAACACTGAAGCTTTCTTT

CDR3 length: 15
J gene: TRBJ2-2
V gene: TRBV7-6
clone size: .
D gene: TRBD1
CDR3 protein: CASSPTGTNTGELFF
CDR3 DNA: TGTGCCAGCAGCCCGACAGGGACGAACACCGGGGAGCTGTTTTTT

CDR3 length: 12
J gene: TRBJ2-5
V gene: TRBV28
clone size: .
D gene: .
CDR3 protein: CASSLYQETQYF
CDR3 DNA: TGTGCCAGCAGTTTGTATCAAGAGACCCAGTACTTC

CDR3 length: 15
J gene: TRBJ2-3
V gene: TRBV28
clone size: .
D gene: .
CDR3 protein: CASSLSVPTTDTQYF
CDR3 DNA: TGTGCCAGCAGTTTATCCGTACCTACCACAGATACGCAGTATTTT

CDR3 length: 16
J gene: TRBJ2-3
V gene: TRBV4-3
clone size: .
D gene: .
CDR3 protein: CASSQDLARAADTQYF
CDR3 DNA: TGCGCCAGCAGCCAAGATCTTGCCAGGGCGGCAGATACGCAGTATTTT